Below, 18 T cell receptor beta chains from the same sample are listed, as sequenced in a study of beta chain features in type 1 diabetes. The investigators reverse transcribed all of the isolated RNA, so they sequenced expressed TCRB transcripts. The repertoire was sequenced with immunoSEQ multiplex PCR; TCRdb's copy has only in-frame clones and lacks some. The sample holds about 230,000 clones; more than 9% are singletons and the top ten take 0.03% to 0.04%. Specimen: naive CD4+ T cells from blood. The receptors were sampled from a woman under 30 in good health.

V usage is TRBV6-5 and J usage is TRBJ2-5; 8 bases align to TRBD1. The CDR3 spans 13 residues. Germline CDR1 MNHEY, CDR2 SVGAGI. V lost 7 bases to trimming and J lost 4 bases; unmatched junction nucleotides: 5. For the CDR3, the DNA is TGTGCCAGCACCAGACAGGGGACAGAGACCCAGTACTTC. Protein product: CASTRQGTETQYF.

This clone was counted between two and nine times. This rearrangement joins TRBV9 to TRBJ2-3, with 8 positions matching TRBD2. The CDR3 covers 15 residues. J was trimmed by 0 bases and V by 4 bases; bases with no gene match: 4. CDR1 and CDR2 (germline): SGDLS, YYNGEE. CDR3 residues: CASSPGGLSTDTQYF. CDR3 sequence (DNA): TGTGCCAGCAGCCCGGGGGGGCTTAGCACAGATACGCAGTATTTT.

The V gene is TRBV5-1, the J gene TRBJ2-1; D perhaps matches TRBD1 (6 bases). V was shortened by 0 bases and J by 15 bases, with 22 bases between the two germline ends. Germline V gene data show CDR1 as SGHRS and CDR2 as YFSETQ. CDR3 length: 15 amino acids. The CDR3 loop reads CASSLGLQGGENGFF. In DNA, the CDR3 is TGCGCCAGCAGCTTGGGCTTACAGGGTGGGGAAAATGGGTTCTTC.

This clone came up a few times. This chain links TRBV5-4 with TRBJ1-1; TRBD1 aligns across 7 bases. V gave up 1 base and J gave up 4 bases; unmatched junction bases: 10. CDR3 size: 16 residues. Germline-derived CDR1 and CDR2 are SGHNT and YYREEE (reference sequence). In nucleotides, the CDR3 is TGTGCCAGCAGCTTGAGGGTCTGGACAGGAGCCACTGAAGCTTTCTTT. This codes for CASSLRVWTGATEAFF.

The chain uses TRBV25-1 and TRBJ1-2, with D possibly matching TRBD1 (5 bases). V dropped 3 bases and J dropped 0 bases, with 11 bases sitting between them. This CDR3 region has 15 residues. Germline CDR1 is MGHDK and CDR2 is SYGVNS. The CDR3 reads CASSDWGASNYGYTF. The CDR3 DNA is TGTGCCAGCAGTGACTGGGGCGCATCTAACTATGGCTACACCTTC.

This clone has only a few counts. The chain recombines TRBV5-4 with TRBJ2-5; 14 positions agree with TRBD2. Germline trimming cut 2 bases from V and 7 bases from J; bases unmatched to any gene: 19. The CDR3 consists of 20 residues. Looked up from germline, CDR1 is SGHNT and CDR2 is YYREEE (reference sequence). CDR3 in DNA: TGTGCCAGCAGCTTCAAACCGGGACTAGCGGGAGTGAGGAGGTTAGGGACCCAGTACTTC. This translates into CASSFKPGLAGVRRLGTQYF. Full variable domain (missing parts from reference TRBV5-4 and TRBJ2-5): ETGVTQSPTHLIKTRGQQVTLRCSSQSGHNTVSWYQQALGQGPQFIFQYYREEENGRGNFPPRFSGLQFPNYSSELNVNALELDDSALYLCASSFKPGLAGVRRLGTQYFGPGTRLLVL.

In this sample, this clone turned up a few times. This chain connects TRBV7-9 to TRBJ1-1; D gene uncertain. The V and J ends lost 4 bases and 2 bases respectively, with 17 bases between them. This CDR3 spans 16 amino acids. In germline, CDR1 is SEHNR, CDR2 FQNEAQ (reference sequence). CDR3 loop: CASSSPAGATNTEAFF. CDR3 DNA: TGTGCCAGCAGCTCGCCCGCGGGAGCCACAAACACTGAAGCTTTCTTT. Looking up the rest from reference TRBV7-9 and TRBJ1-1 gives the full variable domain: DTGVSQNPRHKITKRGQNVTFRCDPISEHNRLYWYRQTLGQGPEFLTYFQNEAQLEKSRLLSDRFSAERPKGSFSTLEIQRTEQGDSAMYLCASSSPAGATNTEAFFGQGTRLTVV.

The chain combines TRBV11-2 with TRBJ1-1, with D perhaps TRBD1 (5 bases). Germline-derived CDR1 and CDR2 are SGHAT and FQNNGV. The length of the CDR3 is 14 residues. V lost 0 bases to trimming and J lost 5 bases, with 10 bases between them. CDR3 DNA sequence: TGTGCCAGCAGCTTAGAGTCAGGGTTGACTGAAGCTTTCTTT. Protein: CASSLESGLTEAFF.

CDR3 coding DNA: TGTGCCATCAGTGAAATGGTGGGTAGCGGGAGAAGCAATGAGCAGTTCTTC. This sequence encodes CAISEMVGSGRSNEQFF. The chain recombines TRBV10-3 with TRBJ2-1; TRBD2 aligns across 9 bases. Germline CDR1 is ENHRY and CDR2 is SYGVKD. The CDR3 loop spans 17 amino acids. Trimming took 3 bases from V and 6 from J; bases not matched to a gene: 12.

The V and J genes are TRBV5-1 and TRBJ1-1; 11 bases agree with TRBD1. CDR3 size: 17 residues. Per the germline V gene, CDR1 is SGHRS and CDR2 is YFSETQ. V dropped 4 bases and J dropped 5; count of bases not matched to a gene: 13. The CDR3 DNA reads TGCGCCAGCAGCCTGGCCGGGACAGGGGGACTTGGGACTGAAGCTTTCTTT. Residues: CASSLAGTGGLGTEAFF.

This clone occurred a few times. The chain recombines TRBV5-4 with TRBJ2-5, with 11 nucleotides matching TRBD2. The CDR3 length is 15 residues. Germline lookup yields CDR1 SGHNT and CDR2 YYREEE (reference sequence). The V and J ends lost 4 bases and 5 bases, in that order; junction bases with no gene match: 7. CDR3 bases: TGTGCCAGCAGCCATAATATAGCGGGGGGGGAGACCCAGTACTTC. It translates to CASSHNIAGGETQYF. Full variable domain (remainder filled in from reference TRBV5-4 and TRBJ2-5): ETGVTQSPTHLIKTRGQQVTLRCSSQSGHNTVSWYQQALGQGPQFIFQYYREEENGRGNFPPRFSGLQFPNYSSELNVNALELDDSALYLCASSHNIAGGETQYFGPGTRLLVL.

The chain employs TRBV6-4 and TRBJ2-5; weak D call: TRBD2 (7 bases). V dropped 3 bases and J dropped 4 bases, with 15 bases sitting between them. The CDR3 is 15 residues long. Per germline, CDR1 MRHNA and CDR2 SNTAGT. The CDR3 here is CASSEQGGSGETQYF. Here the CDR3 DNA reads TGTGCCAGCAGTGAACAGGGCGGGAGCGGAGAGACCCAGTACTTC.

The rearrangement links TRBV28 to TRBJ1-1; D gene unclear. Trimming cost V 4 bases and J 5 bases, with 11 bases left between them. Germline assignment: CDR1 MDHEN and CDR2 SYDVKM. This CDR3 has 13 amino acids. CDR3 region: CASSSPTRTEAFF. The CDR3 coding sequence is TGTGCCAGCAGTTCCCCGACGAGGACTGAAGCTTTCTTT.

In its sample, this clone was seen a few times. The chain couples TRBV30 to TRBJ2-7, with 8 bases that match TRBD1. The junction had 4 bases not matched to a gene; V was cut back by 1 base and J by 2 bases. This CDR3 comprises 14 residues. Germline CDR1 is GTSNPN and CDR2 is SVGIG (reference sequence). The CDR3 nucleotides read TGTGCCTGGAGTGGAGAACAGGGGGCCTACGAGCAGTACTTC. Protein sequence: CAWSGEQGAYEQYF.

The chain employs TRBV7-9 and TRBJ2-2; TRBD2 matches 12 bases. The germline gives CDR1 SEHNR, CDR2 FQNEAQ (reference sequence). The CDR3 is 17 residues long. V gave up 1 base and J gave up 2 bases; unmatched junction bases: 2. The CDR3: CASSLGTSGKNTGELFF. DNA for the CDR3: TGTGCCAGCAGCTTAGGGACTAGCGGGAAAAACACCGGGGAGCTGTTTTTT.

This chain connects TRBV18 to TRBJ1-5; D remains ambiguous. CDR1 and CDR2 from the germline V gene are KGHSH and LQKENI. The CDR3 length is 15 residues. V was pared by 3 bases and J by 2 bases, with 11 bases between. The CDR3, as DNA: TGTGCCAGCTCACCTGCGGGTGATGGCAATCAGCCCCAGCATTTT. It specifies CASSPAGDGNQPQHF.

The gene calls are TRBV4-1 and TRBJ2-7, with 8 bases lining up with TRBD1. V dropped 1 base and J dropped 4; count of bases not matched to a gene: 6. The germline V gene encodes CDR1 MGHRA and CDR2 YSYEKL. The CDR3 is made up of 15 amino acids. The chain's CDR3 is CASSQGAGGKYEQYF. CDR3 in DNA: TGCGCCAGCAGCCAAGGGGCAGGGGGCAAGTACGAGCAGTACTTC.

This clone turned up a few times. V and J are TRBV2 and TRBJ2-7, with D possibly matching TRBD1 (6 bases). The V end lost 3 bases, the J end lost 0 bases, and 9 bases lay between the germline ends. The germline CDR1 and CDR2 sequences are SNHLY and FYNNEI. The CDR3 contains 14 residues. CDR3 protein: CASSDQGSSYEQYF. The DNA of the CDR3 is TGTGCCAGCAGTGATCAGGGGAGCTCCTACGAGCAGTACTTC.